The T cell receptor beta chain under discussion was sequenced for a study of chemoradiotherapy in HPV16-positive cancers (dated by TCRdb to about 2022). A note on the overall study: Candidate HPV-specific T-cell clones and common TCR motifs were defined by functional T-cell assays performed on cells from a couple of HPV16-positive patients. TCR repertoires from roughly 93 patients with HPV-related cancers were then used to track the candidate HPV-specific TCRs and motifs. Whether T-cell immunity against the HPV oncoproteins E6 and E7 changes during chemoradiotherapy and whether survival is affected by this immunity were examined in the study. Paper-wide results and their limitations: In HPV16-positive patients, expansion of HPV-responsive T cells during chemoradiotherapy was found to be associated with improved recurrence-free survival. The functional definition of HPV-specific T cells was derived from only a couple of HPV16-positive patients, and the survival association was reported for HPV16-positive patients. Expansion of candidate HPV-specific clones and E7-related TCR motifs was observed in the tumor microenvironment during treatment, whereas no such expansion was observed for non-HPV-specific T cells.

For this clone: It lacks a known antigen. Per-base qualities were not stored, and no clone one base away is much larger.

The library was produced with the immunoSEQ multiplex PCR assay. This is the immuneACCESS table as TCRdb keeps it, with only in-frame sequences that have V and J called. A part of the clones is gone; compared with another copy, unresolved V genes explain less than half, and the rest is unexplained. The sample table contains 9,500 to 15,000 clones; only one count was recorded for approximately 87% of them. Over 2.5% of the sample is taken by the ten largest. Repertoires were sampled repeatedly over the course of chemoradiotherapy, so clonal expansion could be followed in the tumor microenvironment. The germline V gene (reference sequence) supplies CDR1 GTSNPN and CDR2 SVGIG. Trimming accounts for 5 bases at V and 5 bases at J, while the number of junction bases matched to no gene is 7. The CDR3 starts with the cysteine, ends with the phenylalanine, and has 13 residues. The sequence is cut down to CDR3 DNA, 39 bases in frame from base 1.

The chain links TRBV30 with TRBJ1-2, with 8 bases matching TRBD1. The receptor was isolated from a human donor with HPV-associated anogenital cancer. Specimen: blood, collected from a patient who underwent chemoradiotherapy. CDR3 sequence: CAWGPRTGYGYTF. The DNA sequence is TGTGCCTGGGGCCCCCGGACAGGGTATGGCTACACCTTC.